These 26 T cell receptor beta chains came from one sample sequenced in a study of blood T cell repertoires in COVID-19. Assay: immunoSEQ multiplex PCR; the TCRdb copy retains only in-frame clones and omits some. The repertoire holds roughly 200,000 clones, 70% to 90% seen once, with roughly 3.3% in the top ten. The source material was PBMCs or T cells enriched from blood (not recorded which). The receptors originated from a woman in her forties or fifties in a cohort exposed to, infected with or recovered from COVID-19 (not recorded which).

This clone was counted a few times. The chain uses TRBV3-1 (or the pseudogene TRBV3-2) and TRBJ1-6; D unresolved. V shed 5 bases and J shed 5 bases, with 13 bases lying between them. This CDR3 is built from 15 residues. Germline CDR1 and CDR2: LGHDT and YNNKEL (reference sequence). The chain's CDR3 is CASSATHGDNSPLHF. The CDR3 region has the DNA TGTGCCAGCAGCGCGACACATGGCGATAATTCACCCCTCCACTTT.

J is TRBJ2-5 and V is TRBV6-6; 10 bases match TRBD1. The CDR3 runs 16 residues. The trim removed 6 bases at V and 5 bases at J, leaving 12 bases unmatched. Germline loops: CDR1 MNHNY, CDR2 SVGAGI (reference sequence). CDR3 sequence (DNA): TGTGCCAGCAGACCTACACCGGGACAGGGGTTGGAGACCCAGTACTTC. Residues: CASRPTPGQGLETQYF.

The rearrangement joins TRBV28 to TRBJ2-1, with 7 bases lining up with TRBD2. The length of the CDR3 is 16 residues. The V and J ends lost 5 bases and 5 bases, in that order; junction bases with no gene match: 12. Germline V gene lookup returns CDR1 MDHEN and CDR2 SYDVKM. DNA for the CDR3: TGTGCCAGCAGTCCCCATCCCGGGGGGTCAAACAATGAGCAGTTCTTC. Protein: CASSPHPGGSNNEQFF.

This clone was detected a few times. The rearrangement uses TRBV28 and TRBJ2-7, with 8 bases fitting TRBD1. Trimming took 8 bases from V and 2 from J; bases not matched to a gene: 5. The CDR3 extends over 13 amino acids. Germline assignment: CDR1 MDHEN and CDR2 SYDVKM. The CDR3 DNA reads as TGTGCCAGCGGGCCGGGACAGGCCTACGAGCAGTACTTC. It encodes CASGPGQAYEQYF.

The table lists this clone with a count of one. The chain combines TRBV28 with TRBJ2-3; 15 bases fit TRBD2. This CDR3 comprises 18 residues. CDR1 MDHEN and CDR2 SYDVKM come from the germline V gene. The trim removed 1 base at V and 5 bases at J, leaving 7 bases unmatched. CDR3 residues: CASSLSIGLAGGQDTQYF. The CDR3 DNA reads as TGTGCCAGCAGTTTATCCATCGGACTAGCGGGGGGGCAAGATACGCAGTATTTT. Full variable domain (remainder filled in from reference TRBV28 and TRBJ2-3): DVKVTQSSRYLVKRTGEKVFLECVQDMDHENMFWYRQDPGLGLRLIYFSYDVKMKEKGDIPEGYSVSREKKERFSLILESASTNQTSMYLCASSLSIGLAGGQDTQYFGPGTRLTVL.

This clone has just a few counts. V gene TRBV7-9 combines with J gene TRBJ1-3; D perhaps matches TRBD1 (6 bases). CDR3 length equals 18 residues. CDR1 SEHNR and CDR2 FQNEAQ come from the germline V gene (reference sequence). V shed 1 base and J shed 0 bases, with 16 bases lying between them. CDR3 sequence (DNA): TGTGCCAGCAGCTTAGGCTATAGCGGGGGCCGCTCTGGAAACACCATATATTTT. Residues: CASSLGYSGGRSGNTIYF.

This sequence joins TRBV5-1 and TRBJ1-2, with a possible D match to TRBD1 (6 bases). From germline, CDR1 is SGHRS and CDR2 YFSETQ. V gave up 4 bases and J gave up 4 bases, with 14 bases separating them. This CDR3 spans 14 amino acids. CDR3 in DNA: TGCGCCAGCAGCCTGACGACAGGAGCCTATGGCTACACCTTC. Its translation: CASSLTTGAYGYTF. Variable domain in full (rest from reference TRBV5-1 and TRBJ1-2): KAGVTQTPRYLIKTRGQQVTLSCSPISGHRSVSWYQQTPGQGLQFLFEYFSETQRNKGNFPGRFSGRQFSNSRSEMNVSTLELGDSALYLCASSLTTGAYGYTFGSGTRLTVV.

The chain has TRBV5-4 and TRBJ2-7, with 8 bases identical to TRBD1. Per germline, CDR1 SGHNT and CDR2 YYREEE (reference sequence). V shed 0 bases and J 4 bases; nucleotides not matched to a gene: 6. There are 15 residues in the CDR3. The DNA for the CDR3 is TGTGCCAGCAGCTTGGCGGCAGGGGGCGCGTACGAGCAGTACTTC. As protein: CASSLAAGGAYEQYF. Drawing the rest from reference TRBV5-4 and TRBJ2-7, the complete variable domain is ETGVTQSPTHLIKTRGQQVTLRCSSQSGHNTVSWYQQALGQGPQFIFQYYREEENGRGNFPPRFSGLQFPNYSSELNVNALELDDSALYLCASSLAAGGAYEQYFGPGTRLTVT.

The chain employs TRBV5-1 and TRBJ1-2; the D is unclear. V lost 2 bases, J lost 4 bases, and 9 bases lay in between. Germline V gives CDR1 SGHRS, CDR2 YFSETQ. The CDR3 is 13 residues long. The CDR3 region is CASSFELSYGYTF. The CDR3 DNA is TGCGCCAGCAGCTTCGAGTTAAGCTATGGCTACACCTTC.

The rearrangement links TRBV28 to TRBJ1-2, with TRBD1 matching 9 bases. The CDR3 contains 15 residues. Trimming at V came to 4 bases and at J to 4 bases, leaving 7 bases not matched to a gene. From germline, CDR1 is MDHEN and CDR2 SYDVKM. Written as DNA, the CDR3 is TGTGCCAGCAGTTACACAGGGGGCAACGGCTATGGCTACACCTTC. It codes for CASSYTGGNGYGYTF.

CDR3: CSVVESAREDTDTQYF. In DNA, the CDR3 is TGCAGCGTTGTGGAGTCAGCCCGAGAAGACACAGATACGCAGTATTTT. The rearrangement links TRBV29-1 to TRBJ2-3, with D uncertain. The CDR3 consists of 16 residues. Germline CDR1 is SQVTM and CDR2 is ANQGSEA. V dropped 4 bases and J dropped 2 bases, with 19 bases sitting between them.

Notes on this clone: A read error may account for a junction end that differs from germline. The chain uses TRBV5-1 and TRBJ1-1; 7 positions agree with TRBD1. Germline V gene sequence: CDR1 SGHRS, CDR2 YFSETQ. This CDR3 region has 13 residues. DNA for the CDR3: TGCGCCAGCAGCTTGGCCGTCAGGGGGTCTCCTGACTTT. Protein product: CASSLAVRGSPDF.

This sequence joins TRBV7-9 and TRBJ1-1, with 7 nucleotides matching TRBD1. CDR1 is SEHNR and CDR2 is FQNEAQ in the germline V gene (reference sequence). V shed 5 bases, J shed 4 bases, and the junction held 7 bases outside the gene matches. The CDR3 runs 14 residues. The CDR3, as DNA: TGTGCCAGCAGCGCACCGACAGGGCCCACTGAAGCTTTCTTT. It translates to CASSAPTGPTEAFF.

The chain has TRBV9 and TRBJ1-2, with 9 bases lining up with TRBD1. V lost 0 bases and J lost 5; bases outside the gene matches: 5. Germline V gene sequence: CDR1 SGDLS, CDR2 YYNGEE. The CDR3 spans 15 residues. CDR3 coding DNA: TGTGCCAGCAGCGTAGGGACAGGGGTGTCGTATGGCTACACCTTC. This sequence encodes CASSVGTGVSYGYTF.

V gene TRBV12-3 or TRBV12-4 combines with J gene TRBJ2-7; D is possibly TRBD2 (5 bases). This CDR3 spans 13 amino acids. Trimming removed 2 bases at V and 6 bases at J, with 11 bases between. The CDR3 spells CASSLRSGSEQYF. The CDR3 DNA sequence: TGTGCCAGCAGTTTAAGGTCGGGAAGCGAGCAGTACTTC.

Only one count was recorded for this clone. V and J are TRBV24-1 and TRBJ1-2; perhaps TRBD1 as D (6 bases). The germline CDR1 and CDR2 sequences are KGHDR and SFDVKD. CDR3 length: 15 amino acids. Trimming took off 2 bases at V and 3 bases at J, with 12 bases between the two ends. CDR3: CATSDSWDTDYGYTF. The CDR3 coding sequence is TGTGCCACCAGTGATTCATGGGACACCGACTATGGCTACACCTTC.

In this sample, this clone turned up once. V and J are TRBV10-3 and TRBJ2-7, with TRBD2 matching 9 bases. Germline CDR1 ENHRY, CDR2 SYGVKD. The junction had 8 bases not matched to a gene; V was cut back by 3 bases and J by 2 bases. There are 16 residues in the CDR3. The CDR3 sequence: CAISEGSGGNPYEQYF. CDR3 in DNA: TGTGCCATCAGTGAAGGTAGCGGGGGAAACCCCTACGAGCAGTACTTC.

The rearrangement uses TRBV11-1 and TRBJ2-2, with TRBD2 identical over 8 bases. With 5 bases clipped from V and 1 base from J, the junction kept 3 bases outside the gene matches. Germline V gives CDR1 SGHAT, CDR2 FQDESV (reference sequence). The CDR3 totals 15 residues. CDR3 region: CASSPTSGNTGELFF. As DNA, the CDR3 is TGTGCCAGCAGCCCTACTAGCGGGAACACCGGGGAGCTGTTTTTT.

The chain has TRBV10-3 and TRBJ2-2; D is possibly TRBD2 (6 bases). From germline, CDR1 is ENHRY and CDR2 SYGVKD. Trimming shortened V by 5 bases and J by 6 bases, and 13 bases separated the two germline ends. The CDR3 is made up of 14 amino acids. In nucleotides, the CDR3 is TGTGCCATCAGTCCATCTAGCGTGGCCGGGGAGCTGTTTTTT. The encoded protein is CAISPSSVAGELFF.

The V gene is TRBV27, the J gene TRBJ1-1, with D possibly being TRBD1 (5 bases). Germline assignment: CDR1 MNHEY and CDR2 SMNVEV (reference sequence). The CDR3 loop spans 12 amino acids. The V and J ends lost 5 bases and 7 bases respectively, with 11 bases between them. The CDR3 nucleotides are TGTGCCAGCAGTGCCCGGGGGGGTGAAGCTTTCTTT. Its translation is CASSARGGEAFF.

The CDR3 reads CASSLSGGKVALHF. Written as DNA, the CDR3 is TGCGCCAGCAGCCTCTCCGGGGGGAAGGTGGCCCTCCACTTT. The V call is TRBV5-1, the J call TRBJ1-6; perhaps TRBD1 as D (5 bases). The CDR3 spans 14 residues. Germline values: CDR1 SGHRS, CDR2 YFSETQ. Deletions cut 4 bases from V and 14 bases from J, with 19 bases between.

The rearrangement links TRBV9 to TRBJ2-2; perhaps TRBD1 as D (6 bases). V dropped 0 bases and J dropped 3 bases, with 12 bases sitting between them. Germline V gives CDR1 SGDLS, CDR2 YYNGEE. The CDR3 contains 16 residues. In DNA form, the CDR3 reads TGTGCCAGCAGCGTAGTAGGGACACCATACACCGGGGAGCTGTTTTTT. Amino acids: CASSVVGTPYTGELFF.

The chain couples TRBV19 to TRBJ2-7, with D possibly being TRBD1 (9 bases). The CDR3 spans 17 residues. The V and J ends lost 6 bases and 1 base respectively, with 22 bases between them. Germline V lookup: CDR1 LNHDA, CDR2 SQIVND (reference sequence). The chain's CDR3 is CASRSAGETGGSYEQYF. The CDR3 DNA sequence: TGTGCCAGTAGATCAGCGGGGGAGACAGGGGGTTCCTACGAGCAGTACTTC.

The V and J genes are TRBV19 and TRBJ1-5; 7 positions agree with TRBD1. Losses at the gene ends were 4 bases for V and 1 base for J; bases not matched to a gene: 7. Germline CDR1 and CDR2: LNHDA and SQIVND (reference sequence). The CDR3 runs to 16 residues. CDR3 sequence (DNA): TGTGCCAGTAGTAGATTGACAGGGAGGAGCAATCAGCCCCAGCATTTT. Protein: CASSRLTGRSNQPQHF.

The V gene is TRBV25-1, the J gene TRBJ1-6; 7 bases line up with TRBD1. CDR1 MGHDK and CDR2 SYGVNS come from the germline V gene. J gave up 9 bases and V 6 bases, and 8 bases lay outside the gene matches. This CDR3 contains 14 residues. In DNA form, the CDR3 reads TGTGCCAGCAGGAACAGGGGAGAAATTTCACCCCTCCACTTT. It yields the protein CASRNRGEISPLHF.

The chain has TRBV6-5 and TRBJ2-7; 9 bases align to TRBD1. From germline, CDR1 is MNHEY and CDR2 SVGAGI. CDR3 length equals 15 residues. Trimming removed 5 bases from V and 4 bases from J; junction bases left unmatched: 9. The CDR3 DNA sequence: TGTGCCAGCAGTACCACGGGACAGGGTTTTTACGAGCAGTACTTC. Its translation is CASSTTGQGFYEQYF.